This T cell receptor beta chain was identified during a study of blood T cell repertoires in COVID-19. Study details: From T cells, B-cell-depleted T cells, or PBMCs came the material, which was cDNA or gDNA.

Germline V gene data show CDR1 as MNHEY and CDR2 as SVGAGI. V lost 6 bases to trimming and J lost 7 bases, with 10 bases between them. CDR3 length equals 13 residues. Authors' methods: For nucleated cells, counts were estimated from reference gene primer amplification. Sequencing was performed with immunoSEQ multiplex PCR; in TCRdb, only in-frame clones are kept and a portion is missing. V, J and clone size reflect that table, while D and trimming were determined from the DNA. The table has roughly 200,000 clones, around 80% seen once. The chain combines TRBV6-5 with TRBJ1-6; maybe TRBD1 (5 bases). The clonotype comes from a woman aged 80 or over with active or convalescent COVID-19. Material for sequencing was peripheral blood. The CDR3 nucleotides are TGTGCCAGCAGCCCCAGACAGAATTCACCCCTCCACTTT. It codes for CASSPRQNSPLHF.